Following are 10 T cell receptor beta chains from one sample sequenced in a study of cytomegalovirus exposure and HLA in healthy donors. The study ran its PCR with 60 Vbeta and 13 Jbeta primers. TCRdb keeps only in-frame clones here, not all; method: immunoSEQ multiplex PCR. The sample yields roughly 180,000 clones, approximately 85% seen once. The sequenced sample was PBMCs. Source of these receptors: a man aged 18-30 years in good health and CMV-seropositive.

The V gene is TRBV5-6, the J gene TRBJ1-5; a possible D gene is TRBD1 (6 bases). V lost 0 bases and J 6 bases, leaving 7 bases between the germline ends. There are 13 residues in the CDR3. Looked up from germline, CDR1 is SGHDT and CDR2 is YYEEEE. The CDR3 sequence: CASSLDRAQPQHF. In DNA form, the CDR3 reads TGTGCCAGCAGCTTGGACAGGGCTCAGCCCCAGCATTTT.

J is TRBJ2-3 and V is TRBV5-8; 8 nucleotides line up with TRBD2. The ends lost 1 base at V and 5 bases at J; junction bases unmatched: 6. The germline V gene has CDR1 SGHTS and CDR2 YDEGEE. The CDR3 totals 15 residues. The CDR3 nucleotides are TGTGCCAGCAGCTTGACCGGGACTAGGGGAGATACGCAGTATTTT. It specifies CASSLTGTRGDTQYF.

The chain recombines TRBV6-5 with TRBJ1-2; D might be TRBD1 (6 bases). V was clipped by 7 bases and J by 4 bases, with 13 bases between them. The CDR3 consists of 13 residues. Germline CDR1 reads MNHEY; CDR2 reads SVGAGI. The CDR3 nucleotides read TGTGCCAGCACCGAAGGGGGGGGCTATGGCTACACCTTC. Encoded protein: CASTEGGGYGYTF.

The genes are TRBV5-4 and TRBJ2-7; the match to TRBD1 covers 7 bases. There are 13 residues in the CDR3. Germline assignment: CDR1 SGHNT and CDR2 YYREEE (reference sequence). After removal of 4 bases from V and 4 bases from J, the junction contained 5 bases not matched to a gene. CDR3 sequence: CASSRDSGYEQYF. For the CDR3, the DNA is TGTGCCAGCAGCAGGGACAGTGGATACGAGCAGTACTTC. Filled out from reference TRBV5-4 and TRBJ2-7, the complete variable domain reads ETGVTQSPTHLIKTRGQQVTLRCSSQSGHNTVSWYQQALGQGPQFIFQYYREEENGRGNFPPRFSGLQFPNYSSELNVNALELDDSALYLCASSRDSGYEQYFGPGTRLTVT.

The rearrangement joins TRBV7-9 to TRBJ2-1; 10 positions agree with TRBD1. CDR3 size: 13 residues. Germline trimming cut 7 bases from V and 9 bases from J; bases unmatched to any gene: 6. Germline V lookup: CDR1 SEHNR, CDR2 FQNEAQ (reference sequence). CDR3 in amino acids: CASKPGTGVEQFF. In nucleotides, the CDR3 is TGTGCCAGCAAACCCGGGACAGGGGTTGAGCAGTTCTTC.

This clone came up once. This sample also contains other DNA sequences that code for the same CDR3. The J gene is TRBJ1-6, the V gene TRBV4-3, with a tentative D call TRBD1 (6 bases). The CDR3 is made up of 15 amino acids. V was cut by 4 bases and J by 9 bases, with 16 bases left in between. Per germline, CDR1 LGHNA and CDR2 YSLEER. CDR3 DNA sequence: TGCGCCAGCAGCCGAGTGACAGGAGGAGGTTCACCCCTCCACTTT. The encoded protein is CASSRVTGGGSPLHF.

This chain uses TRBV4-3 with TRBJ2-3; 10 bases fit TRBD2. The J segment lost 6 bases and the V segment lost 2 bases, leaving 14 bases of the junction unmatched. In germline, CDR1 is LGHNA, CDR2 YSLEER. The CDR3 runs to 18 residues. CDR3: CASSQKEGLAGETDTQYF. The DNA of the CDR3 is TGCGCCAGCAGCCAAAAAGAGGGCCTAGCGGGGGAAACTGATACGCAGTATTTT.

The chain recombines TRBV6-5 with TRBJ1-2, with a weak D call TRBD1 (6 bases). The V end lost 1 base, the J end lost 8 bases, and 14 bases lay between the germline ends. CDR3 length: 14 residues. From germline, CDR1 is MNHEY and CDR2 SVGAGI. As DNA, the CDR3 is TGTGCCAGCAGTTACTTAACAGGGACGGGCGGCTACACCTTC. Its translation is CASSYLTGTGGYTF.

The rearrangement uses TRBV2 and TRBJ1-1, with 10 bases lining up with TRBD1. Germline CDR1 reads SNHLY; CDR2 reads FYNNEI. Unmatched junction bases numbered 9, after V lost 4 bases and J lost 1 base. The CDR3 is made up of 17 amino acids. The CDR3 nucleotides read TGTGCCAGCAGTGCGGGACAGGGGCAGTTTGGGAACACTGAAGCTTTCTTT. Protein product: CASSAGQGQFGNTEAFF.

The CDR3 sequence: CASSVGVSSNEQYF. Here the CDR3 DNA reads TGTGCCAGCAGCGTAGGAGTTAGCTCGAACGAGCAGTACTTC. V is TRBV9 and J is TRBJ2-7; D uncertain. Germline CDR1 and CDR2: SGDLS and YYNGEE. V lost 0 bases to trimming and J lost 5 bases, with 12 bases between them. The CDR3 has 14 amino acids.